Listed below are T cell receptor beta chains from one sample, sequenced in a study of T cells after yellow fever vaccination. TCRdb analysed the 5' RACE reads with MiXCR anew, one entry per CDR3 protein. The repertoire has 350,000 or so distinct CDR3 sequences, approximately 8% of them found once; the top ten carry 15% to 20%. The sample in question was PBMCs, obtained about 49 days after the first yellow fever vaccination. The receptor set was obtained from a man aged 18 to 30 who received the YFV17D yellow fever vaccine. Both conserved end residues are part of each CDR3. A D gene is named only where the DNA matches it firmly. Clone size, where shown, is once, few, many, or a class for clones that have expanded.

D: -
size: few
J: TRBJ1-4
V: TRBV7-9
CDR3: CASSGDPNGKLFF
DNA: TGTGCCAGCAGCGGGGACCCAAATGGGAAACTGTTTTTT

D: -
size: -
J: TRBJ1-5
V: TRBV19
CDR3: CASSRWGTAPPYSNQPQHF
DNA: TGTGCCAGTAGTCGCTGGGGCACGGCCCCCCCATATAGCAATCAGCCCCAGCATTTT

D: -
size: few
J: TRBJ2-1
V: TRBV25-1
CDR3: CASIDSYGSSYNEQFF
DNA: TGTGCCAGCATCGATAGTTACGGTTCCTCCTACAATGAGCAGTTCTTC

D: -
size: -
J: TRBJ1-6
V: TRBV30
CDR3: CAWSGAGGPLHF
DNA: TGTGCCTGGAGTGGGGCTGGGGGACCCCTCCACTTT

D: -
size: -
J: TRBJ1-4
V: TRBV6-5
CDR3: CASSYREGEKLFF
DNA: TGTGCCAGCAGTTATCGGGAAGGCGAAAAACTGTTTTTT

D: -
size: few
J: TRBJ2-2
V: TRBV12-3/TRBV12-4
CDR3: CASSPYGATGGELFF
DNA: TGTGCCAGCAGCCCCTACGGGGCCACGGGCGGGGAGCTGTTTTTT

D: -
size: -
J: TRBJ2-7
V: TRBV30
CDR3: CAWGDGVYEQYF
DNA: TGTGCCTGGGGCGACGGAGTCTACGAGCAGTACTTC

D: TRBD2
size: -
J: TRBJ2-1
V: TRBV20-1
CDR3: CSAPLAGASSYNEQFF
DNA: TGCAGTGCCCCGTTAGCGGGGGCAAGCTCCTACAATGAGCAGTTCTTC

D: -
size: few
J: TRBJ1-1
V: TRBV5-1
CDR3: CASSAGAGNTEAFF
DNA: TGCGCCAGCTCTGCTGGAGCAGGGAACACTGAAGCTTTCTTT

D: -
size: few
J: TRBJ2-7
V: TRBV20-1
CDR3: CSARPNRGAYSYEQYF
DNA: TGCAGTGCTAGGCCGAATCGGGGGGCATACTCCTACGAGCAGTACTTC

D: TRBD2
size: -
J: TRBJ2-3
V: TRBV7-2
CDR3: CASSSGGDADTQYF
DNA: TGTGCCAGCAGCTCGGGGGGGGACGCAGATACGCAGTATTTT

D: TRBD1
size: -
J: TRBJ2-3
V: TRBV2
CDR3: CASRDRASTQYF
DNA: TGTGCCAGCAGGGACAGGGCAAGTACGCAGTATTTT

D: TRBD2
size: -
J: TRBJ2-3
V: TRBV5-4
CDR3: CASSFSGGAGTQYF
DNA: TGTGCCAGCAGCTTTAGCGGGGGGGCCGGTACGCAGTATTTT

D: -
size: few
J: TRBJ1-2
V: TRBV7-2
CDR3: CASSFKGGIYGYTF
DNA: TGTGCCAGCAGCTTCAAGGGGGGGATCTATGGCTACACCTTC

D: TRBD1
size: -
J: TRBJ1-1
V: TRBV5-1
CDR3: CASSSRTGSVNTEAFF
DNA: TGCGCCAGCAGCTCTCGGACAGGGTCGGTGAACACTGAAGCTTTCTTT

D: TRBD2
size: few
J: TRBJ2-5
V: TRBV9
CDR3: CASSVVGAGETQYF
DNA: TGTGCCAGCAGCGTAGTAGGAGCGGGGGAGACCCAGTACTTC

D: TRBD2
size: few
J: TRBJ2-2
V: TRBV29-1
CDR3: CSVDSGGNTGELFF
DNA: TGCAGCGTAGATAGCGGGGGAAACACCGGGGAGCTGTTTTTT

D: -
size: -
J: TRBJ1-5
V: TRBV20-1
CDR3: CSAGGGNQPQHF
DNA: TGCAGTGCCGGGGGAGGCAATCAGCCCCAGCATTTT

D: -
size: -
J: TRBJ2-2
V: TRBV6-2/TRBV6-3
CDR3: CASSPYRDRLNTGELFF
DNA: TGTGCCAGCAGCCCCTACAGGGACCGACTGAACACCGGGGAGCTGTTTTTT

D: -
size: many
J: TRBJ2-2
V: TRBV12-3/TRBV12-4
CDR3: CASRGPNRVSGELFF
DNA: TGTGCCAGCAGGGGGCCTAACAGAGTATCCGGGGAGCTGTTTTTT

D: -
size: -
J: TRBJ2-5
V: TRBV20-1
CDR3: CSASGGGTARGAEETQYF
DNA: TGCAGTGCTAGTGGGGGTGGGACGGCCAGGGGAGCCGAAGAGACCCAGTACTTC

D: TRBD1
size: -
J: TRBJ1-2
V: TRBV12-3/TRBV12-4
CDR3: CASSPQTGDYGYTF
DNA: TGTGCCAGCAGTCCGCAGACAGGGGACTATGGCTACACCTTC

D: TRBD2
size: -
J: TRBJ2-4
V: TRBV2
CDR3: CASRGTSGGAKDF
DNA: TGTGCCAGCAGAGGGACTAGCGGGGGGGCTAAGGACTTC

D: TRBD1
size: -
J: TRBJ2-3
V: TRBV29-1
CDR3: CSVCLGSRGQGTDTQYF
DNA: TGCAGCGTCTGCCTCGGGTCCAGGGGACAGGGCACAGATACGCAGTATTTT

D: -
size: -
J: TRBJ2-1
V: TRBV19
CDR3: CASSGPGSSYNEQFF
DNA: TGTGCCAGTAGTGGTCCGGGGAGCTCCTACAATGAGCAGTTCTTC

D: -
size: few
J: TRBJ1-3
V: TRBV6-1
CDR3: CASAMRGLLNSGNTIYF
DNA: TGTGCCAGCGCTATGAGAGGACTCTTGAACTCTGGAAACACCATATATTTT

D: -
size: few
J: TRBJ1-6
V: TRBV7-2
CDR3: CASSLRQVTYNSPLHF
DNA: TGTGCCAGCAGCTTGAGACAGGTTACCTATAATTCACCCCTCCACTTT

D: -
size: few
J: TRBJ2-1
V: TRBV7-2
CDR3: CASSLVVWNEQFF
DNA: TGTGCCAGCAGCTTAGTTGTATGGAATGAGCAGTTCTTC

D: -
size: few
J: TRBJ1-2
V: TRBV20-1
CDR3: CRPGLNYGYTF
DNA: TGCAGACCGGGACTTAACTATGGCTACACCTTC

D: -
size: -
J: TRBJ1-5
V: TRBV27
CDR3: CASSLYEDPDQPQHF
DNA: TGTGCCAGCAGTTTATATGAGGATCCGGATCAGCCCCAGCATTTT

D: TRBD2
size: -
J: TRBJ2-3
V: TRBV7-9
CDR3: CASILSGGGVDTQYF
DNA: TGTGCCAGCATTCTAAGCGGGGGAGGCGTAGATACGCAGTATTTT

D: -
size: -
J: TRBJ1-1
V: TRBV10-3
CDR3: CATRPTAMNTEAFF
DNA: TGTGCCACCCGGCCGACAGCAATGAACACTGAAGCTTTCTTT

D: -
size: -
J: TRBJ2-7
V: TRBV18
CDR3: CASSPPGMVGGEQYF
DNA: TGTGCCAGCTCACCCCCAGGGATGGTTGGGGGCGAGCAGTACTTC

D: TRBD2
size: -
J: TRBJ2-3
V: TRBV29-1
CDR3: CSVAPSGARRDTQYF
DNA: TGCAGCGTTGCACCTAGCGGGGCCAGGCGTGATACGCAGTATTTT

D: -
size: -
J: TRBJ2-5
V: TRBV7-8
CDR3: CASSRLTWGGGNETQYF
DNA: TGTGCCAGCAGCCGGCTTACATGGGGGGGCGGTAATGAGACCCAGTACTTC

D: TRBD2
size: few
J: TRBJ2-5
V: TRBV5-1
CDR3: CASSLGLAGASESTQYF
DNA: TGCGCCAGCAGCTTGGGACTAGCGGGGGCCTCGGAGTCGACCCAGTACTTC

D: -
size: few
J: TRBJ2-3
V: TRBV6-5
CDR3: CASSHRDHGDTQYF
DNA: TGTGCCAGCAGTCACCGGGACCATGGGGATACGCAGTATTTT

D: TRBD1
size: few
J: TRBJ2-2
V: TRBV5-1
CDR3: CASSFRDSLPGELFF
DNA: TGCGCCAGCAGCTTCCGGGACAGTCTACCCGGGGAGCTGTTTTTT

D: TRBD1
size: -
J: TRBJ1-2
V: TRBV5-4
CDR3: CASSRFARGTTDGYTF
DNA: TGTGCCAGCAGCCGCTTCGCCAGGGGGACAACTGATGGCTACACCTTC

D: -
size: -
J: TRBJ2-3
V: TRBV29-1
CDR3: CSVEGTTGTTDTQYF
DNA: TGCAGCGTTGAAGGGACTACGGGGACAACAGATACGCAGTATTTT

D: TRBD1
size: few
J: TRBJ1-1
V: TRBV7-9
CDR3: CASSSAGTGYTEAFF
DNA: TGTGCCAGCAGCTCTGCCGGGACAGGGTACACTGAAGCTTTCTTT

D: -
size: -
J: TRBJ2-3
V: TRBV7-2
CDR3: CASSLSDSRRSTDTQYF
DNA: TGTGCCAGCAGCCTAAGCGACTCGCGGCGCAGCACAGATACGCAGTATTTT

D: TRBD2
size: few
J: TRBJ2-1
V: TRBV10-3
CDR3: CAISESVAGAGGNEQFF
DNA: TGTGCCATCAGTGAGTCGGTAGCGGGGGCCGGGGGGAATGAGCAGTTCTTC

D: -
size: few
J: TRBJ2-2
V: TRBV11-3
CDR3: CASSLDLGLTGELFF
DNA: TGTGCCAGCAGCTTAGATCTGGGTTTGACCGGGGAGCTGTTTTTT

D: -
size: few
J: TRBJ1-1
V: TRBV29-1
CDR3: CSARVIAEAFF
DNA: TGCAGCGCCAGGGTGATCGCTGAAGCTTTCTTT

D: -
size: many
J: TRBJ1-2
V: TRBV4-3
CDR3: CASSQDPASGYTF
DNA: TGCGCCAGCAGCCAAGATCCCGCCTCTGGCTACACCTTC

D: -
size: many
J: TRBJ2-1
V: TRBV18
CDR3: CASSPRSPGEQFF
DNA: TGTGCCAGCTCACCTCGATCCCCGGGGGAGCAGTTCTTC

D: TRBD1
size: -
J: TRBJ1-1
V: TRBV12-3/TRBV12-4
CDR3: CASRDPDRELAFF
DNA: TGTGCCAGCAGAGACCCCGACAGGGAATTAGCTTTCTTT

D: TRBD1
size: -
J: TRBJ2-5
V: TRBV5-1
CDR3: CASSIQGPETQYF
DNA: TGCGCCAGCAGCATACAGGGGCCAGAGACCCAGTACTTC

D: -
size: -
J: TRBJ2-2
V: TRBV19
CDR3: CASSIGNPLVTTNTGELFF
DNA: TGTGCCAGTAGTATAGGGAACCCACTAGTGACCACGAACACCGGGGAGCTGTTTTTT

D: -
size: -
J: TRBJ2-3
V: TRBV4-1
CDR3: CASSLRGAPGPAFTDTQYF
DNA: TGCGCCAGCAGCCTAAGGGGGGCCCCCGGGCCAGCGTTCACAGATACGCAGTATTTT